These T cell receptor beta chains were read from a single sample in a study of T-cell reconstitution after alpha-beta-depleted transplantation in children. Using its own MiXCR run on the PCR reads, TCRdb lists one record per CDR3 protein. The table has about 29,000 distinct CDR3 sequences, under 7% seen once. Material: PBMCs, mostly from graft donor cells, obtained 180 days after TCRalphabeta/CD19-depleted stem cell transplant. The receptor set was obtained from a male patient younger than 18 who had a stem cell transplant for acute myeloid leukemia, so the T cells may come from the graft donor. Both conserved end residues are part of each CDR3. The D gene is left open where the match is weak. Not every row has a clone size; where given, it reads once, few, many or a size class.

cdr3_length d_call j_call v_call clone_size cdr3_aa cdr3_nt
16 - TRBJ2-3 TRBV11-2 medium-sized CASTTQRGWGADTQYF TGTGCCAGCACTACCCAAAGGGGGTGGGGCGCAGATACGCAGTATTTT
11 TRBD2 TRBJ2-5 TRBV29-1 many CSVEDSGGQYF TGCAGCGTTGAAGATTCGGGGGGCCAGTACTTC
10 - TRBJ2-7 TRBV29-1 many CSVVTYEQYF TGCAGCGTTGTTACCTACGAGCAGTACTTC
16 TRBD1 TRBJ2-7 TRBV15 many CATSRGTGRGLHEQYF TGTGCCACCAGCAGAGGTACCGGCAGGGGGCTCCACGAGCAGTACTTC
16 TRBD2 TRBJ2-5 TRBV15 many CATSRGPSLARETQYF TGTGCCACCAGCAGAGGACCATCACTAGCGCGAGAGACCCAGTACTTC
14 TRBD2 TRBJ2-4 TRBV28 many CASSSSGRQNIQYF TGTGCCAGCAGTTCTAGCGGGAGGCAGAACATTCAGTACTTC
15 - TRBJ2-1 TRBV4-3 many CASSPTPGPFNEQFF TGCGCCAGCAGCCCGACGCCGGGTCCCTTCAATGAGCAGTTCTTC
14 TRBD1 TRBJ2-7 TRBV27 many CASSLRGISYEQYF TGTGCCAGCAGTCTCAGGGGGATCTCCTACGAGCAGTACTTC
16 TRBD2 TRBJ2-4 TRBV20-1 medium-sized CSARIVGRVAKNIQYF TGCAGTGCTAGAATCGTTGGGAGGGTGGCCAAAAACATTCAGTACTTC
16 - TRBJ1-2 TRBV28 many CASSLSPNRAFYGYTF TGTGCCAGCAGTTTAAGTCCCAACAGGGCCTTCTATGGCTACACCTTC
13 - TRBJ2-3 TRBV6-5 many CASTRGGADTQYF TGTGCCAGCACCAGGGGGGGCGCAGATACGCAGTATTTT
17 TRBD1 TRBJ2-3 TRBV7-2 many CASSPRGQGVATDTQYF TGTGCCAGCAGCCCCCGGGGACAGGGGGTAGCTACAGATACGCAGTATTTT
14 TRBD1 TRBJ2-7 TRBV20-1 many CSVKGAGGQYEQYF TGCAGTGTTAAAGGGGCAGGGGGCCAATACGAGCAGTACTTC
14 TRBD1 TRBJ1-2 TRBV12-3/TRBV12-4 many CASSPGQGVYGYTF TGTGCCAGCAGTCCGGGACAGGGGGTCTATGGCTACACCTTC
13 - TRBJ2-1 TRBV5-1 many CASGPFTYNEQFF TGCGCCAGCGGTCCCTTCACATACAATGAGCAGTTCTTC
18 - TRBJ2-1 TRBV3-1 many CASSQDWGGGGSYNEQFF TGTGCCAGCAGCCAAGATTGGGGGGGAGGGGGGTCCTACAATGAGCAGTTCTTC
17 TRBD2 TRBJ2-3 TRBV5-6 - CAISPWTSGRITDTQYF TGTGCCATCAGCCCGTGGACTAGCGGGAGAATAACAGATACGCAGTATTTT
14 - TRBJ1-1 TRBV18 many CASSPPPGVTEAFF TGTGCCAGCTCACCTCCCCCCGGGGTCACTGAAGCTTTCTTT
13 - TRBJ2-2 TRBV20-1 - CSASGSLTGELFF TGCAGTGCTAGCGGCTCCCTCACCGGGGAGCTGTTTTTT
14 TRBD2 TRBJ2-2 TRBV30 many CAWRRTSSTGELFF TGTGCGTGGCGGAGGACTAGTAGCACCGGGGAGCTGTTTTTT
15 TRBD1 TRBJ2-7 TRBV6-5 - CASSYHGTGTYEQYF TGTGCCAGCAGCTATCACGGGACAGGGACCTACGAGCAGTACTTC
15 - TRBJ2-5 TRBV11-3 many CASSLGRGVGETQYF TGTGCCAGCAGCTTAGGCCGAGGGGTTGGAGAGACCCAGTACTTC
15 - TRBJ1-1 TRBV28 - CASSPGTVGGTEAFF TGTGCCAGCAGTCCCGGGACGGTGGGGGGGACTGAAGCTTTCTTT
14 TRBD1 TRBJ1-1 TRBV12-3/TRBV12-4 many CASRGTGLNTEAFF TGTGCCAGCAGGGGGACAGGGCTGAACACTGAAGCTTTCTTT
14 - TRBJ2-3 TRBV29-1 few CSARDGTSTDTQYF TGCAGCGCCCGGGACGGAACTAGCACAGATACGCAGTATTTT
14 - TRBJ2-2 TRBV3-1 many CASSLGGRGGELFF TGTGCCAGCAGCCTGGGCGGCAGGGGTGGAGAGCTGTTTTTT
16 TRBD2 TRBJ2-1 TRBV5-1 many CASSLGLAGVGNEQFF TGCGCCAGCAGCTTAGGACTAGCGGGAGTTGGGAATGAGCAGTTCTTC
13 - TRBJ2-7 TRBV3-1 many CASSQRDIGEQYF TGTGCCAGCAGCCAGAGGGATATCGGGGAGCAGTACTTC
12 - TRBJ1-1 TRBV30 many CAWKGYSTEAFF TGTGCCTGGAAGGGTTATAGCACTGAAGCTTTCTTT
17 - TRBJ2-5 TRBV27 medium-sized CASSPLSGAGPTETQYF TGTGCCAGCAGTCCCCTATCAGGGGCGGGACCAACGGAGACCCAGTACTTC
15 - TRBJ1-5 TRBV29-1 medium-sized CSVGYTGDSNQPQHF TGCAGCGTTGGGTACACGGGGGATAGCAATCAGCCCCAGCATTTT
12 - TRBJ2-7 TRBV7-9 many CASLRDVGEQYF TGTGCCAGTCTCAGGGACGTGGGCGAGCAGTACTTC
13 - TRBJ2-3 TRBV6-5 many CASRNPSTDTQYF TGTGCCAGCCGGAACCCTAGCACAGATACGCAGTATTTT
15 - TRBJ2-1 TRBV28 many CASRILGGAYNEQFF TGTGCCAGCAGGATACTTGGCGGGGCCTACAATGAGCAGTTCTTC
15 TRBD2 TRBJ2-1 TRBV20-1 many CSASFYGRAYNEQFF TGCAGTGCCTCATTTTACGGGAGGGCCTACAATGAGCAGTTCTTC
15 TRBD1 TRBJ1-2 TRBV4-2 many CASSQEGDRNYGYTF TGTGCCAGCAGCCAAGAAGGGGACAGGAACTATGGCTACACCTTC
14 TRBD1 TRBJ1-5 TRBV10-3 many CAISEDRDYQPQHF TGTGCCATCAGCGAAGACAGGGATTATCAGCCCCAGCATTTT
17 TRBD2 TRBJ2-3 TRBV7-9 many CATSLGSGRAVADTQYF TGTGCCACCTCCCTCGGAAGCGGGAGGGCCGTAGCAGATACGCAGTATTTT
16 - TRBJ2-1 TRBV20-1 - CSFRGGAAGASNEQFF TGCAGTTTTAGAGGGGGGGCTGCGGGAGCGAGCAATGAGCAGTTCTTC
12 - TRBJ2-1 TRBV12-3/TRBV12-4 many CASSLTDNEQFF TGTGCCAGCAGTTTAACGGACAATGAGCAGTTCTTC
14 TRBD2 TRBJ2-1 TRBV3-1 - CASSREGFYNEQFF TGTGCCAGCAGCCGGGAGGGATTCTACAATGAGCAGTTCTTC
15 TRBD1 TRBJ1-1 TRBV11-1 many CASILLGQGYTEAFF TGTGCCAGCATCTTACTAGGACAGGGGTACACTGAAGCTTTCTTT
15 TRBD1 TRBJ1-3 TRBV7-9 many CASSRGQSSGNTIYF TGTGCCAGCAGCCGGGGACAGAGCTCTGGAAACACCATATATTTT
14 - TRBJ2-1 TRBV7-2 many CASQDRKTYNEQFF TGTGCCAGCCAAGACAGGAAGACCTACAATGAGCAGTTCTTC
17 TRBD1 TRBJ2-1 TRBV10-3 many CATGRQGTQLSYNEQFF TGTGCCACCGGCCGACAGGGGACGCAATTGTCCTACAATGAGCAGTTCTTC
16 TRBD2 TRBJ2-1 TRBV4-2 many CASSQDASGRGNEQFF TGTGCCAGCAGCCAAGACGCCAGCGGGAGGGGCAATGAGCAGTTCTTC
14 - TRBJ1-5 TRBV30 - CAWSVSSVNQPQHF TGTGCCTGGAGTGTCTCTTCTGTCAATCAGCCCCAGCATTTT
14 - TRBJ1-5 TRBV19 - CASSILGKNQPQHF TGTGCCAGTAGTATACTAGGAAAGAATCAGCCCCAGCATTTT
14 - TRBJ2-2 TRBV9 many CASSGASRVGELFF TGTGCCAGCAGCGGGGCTAGCAGGGTGGGGGAGCTGTTTTTT
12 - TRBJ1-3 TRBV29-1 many CSVNKGGNTIYF TGCAGCGTTAATAAGGGAGGAAACACCATATATTTT
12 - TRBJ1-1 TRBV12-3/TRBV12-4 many CASSLGPRGDFF TGTGCCAGCAGTTTAGGACCGCGAGGGGATTTCTTT
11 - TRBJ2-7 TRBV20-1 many CSAPRVHEQYF TGCAGTGCTCCCCGGGTCCACGAGCAGTACTTC
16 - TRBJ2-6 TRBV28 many CASSYSRSSGANVLTF TGTGCCAGCAGTTACTCCCGGAGCTCTGGGGCCAACGTCCTGACTTTC